Presented here are 2 T cell receptor beta chains from one specimen sequenced in a study of T cell responses to AZD1222 COVID-19 vaccine. Using immunoSEQ multiplex PCR, the repertoire was profiled, and TCRdb retains in-frame clones only, with some absent. The table has 160,000 or so clones, 85% to 90% seen once. Sequencing was performed on peripheral blood, taken 28 days after the second dose of the MenACWY control vaccine. The receptors here all came from an adult who received the MenACWY meningococcal vaccine as a control.

This clone was seen only once. The chain recombines TRBV23-1 with TRBJ2-7, with 9 bases matching TRBD2. TRBV23-1 is reported as an ORF; its role is uncertain. The CDR3 is 16 residues long. V trimming: 2 bases; J trimming: 3 bases; junction bases outside the gene matches: 8. The DNA of the CDR3 is TGCGCCAGCAGTCAACGATGGCGGGAGGGGGTCTACGAGCAGTACTTC. Translated: CASSQRWREGVYEQYF.

The rearrangement joins TRBV19 to TRBJ2-3; D perhaps matches TRBD1 (6 bases). Deletions cut 8 bases from V and 10 bases from J, with 22 bases between. The CDR3 length is 14 residues. Germline CDR1 LNHDA, CDR2 SQIVND (reference sequence). CDR3 in amino acids: CASSFSSGDRAQYF. The DNA of the CDR3 is TGTGCCAGTTCCTTCTCTTCAGGGGATAGGGCGCAGTATTTT.